These T cell receptor beta chains were read from a single sample in a study of PD-1 blockade in mismatch repair-deficient tumors. Using immunoSEQ multiplex PCR, the repertoire was profiled, and TCRdb retains in-frame clones only, with some absent. The profile shows some 48,000 clones, over 75% of them singletons. Material: peripheral blood, obtained about 4.5 months after starting pembrolizumab. These receptors came from an adult with mismatch repair-deficient cancer. The CDR3 runs from the conserved cysteine through the conserved F or W. D genes are given only for firm matches. Where a row states a size, it is once, few, many or the class of an expanded clone; other rows omit it.

D gene	V gene	J gene	clone size	CDR3 protein	CDR3 DNA
.	TRBV19	TRBJ2-3	.	CASSIGGRDTQYF	TGTGCCAGTAGTATAGGCGGACGAGATACGCAGTATTTT
TRBD1	TRBV29-1	TRBJ1-2	few	CSVEQGINYGYTF	TGCAGCGTGGAACAGGGGATCAACTATGGCTACACCTTC
.	TRBV4-1	TRBJ2-7	.	CASSQEGMLGTYEQYF	TGCGCCAGCAGCCAAGAGGGTATGTTGGGGACCTACGAGCAGTACTTC
.	TRBV9	TRBJ1-2	.	CASSVDIYGYTF	TGTGCCAGCAGCGTAGATATCTATGGCTACACCTTC
.	TRBV6-5	TRBJ1-2	.	CASSEVLRGGYTF	TGTGCCAGCAGCGAGGTTCTGCGGGGTGGCTACACCTTC
TRBD1	TRBV5-6	TRBJ1-1	.	CASSAGQESPEAFF	TGTGCCAGCAGCGCGGGACAGGAAAGTCCTGAAGCTTTCTTT
.	TRBV29-1	TRBJ2-1	.	CSVGRSYNEQFF	TGCAGCGTTGGGAGGTCCTACAATGAGCAGTTCTTC
TRBD2	TRBV14	TRBJ2-1	.	CASSSTSGFQFF	TGTGCCAGCAGCTCGACTAGCGGGTTTCAGTTCTTC
TRBD1	TRBV30	TRBJ1-2	.	CAWGRDREYGYTF	TGTGCCTGGGGCCGGGACAGGGAATATGGCTACACCTTC
TRBD1	TRBV2	TRBJ2-5	.	CASSESRGLQTQYF	TGTGCCAGCAGTGAGTCCAGGGGGTTGCAGACCCAGTACTTC
.	TRBV15	TRBJ1-2	.	CATSRDREDPYNGYTF	TGTGCCACCAGCAGAGATCGCGAGGACCCCTATAATGGCTACACCTTC
TRBD2	TRBV9	TRBJ2-3	once	CASSVGVGGTDTQYF	TGTGCCAGCAGCGTAGGCGTCGGGGGGACAGATACGCAGTATTTT
.	TRBV2	TRBJ1-3	.	CASSEEADTHSGNTIYF	TGTGCCAGCAGTGAGGAGGCAGATACCCACTCTGGAAACACCATATATTTT
TRBD1	TRBV5-4	TRBJ1-1	.	CASSTGTGQPEAFF	TGTGCCAGCAGCACCGGGACAGGACAGCCTGAAGCTTTCTTT
.	TRBV6-1	TRBJ2-7	.	CATSPQLYEQYF	TGTGCCACATCGCCCCAGCTATACGAGCAGTACTTC
.	TRBV6-5	TRBJ2-5	.	CASRMTDQETQYF	TGTGCCAGCAGAATGACGGACCAAGAGACCCAGTACTTC
.	TRBV2	TRBJ1-1	.	CASKKQGSTEAFF	TGTGCCAGCAAGAAACAGGGCAGCACTGAAGCTTTCTTT
.	TRBV5-8	TRBJ1-2	.	CASSPSGDGYTF	TGTGCCAGCAGCCCCTCCGGAGATGGCTACACCTTC
.	TRBV10-3	TRBJ1-2	.	CAIRETRNNYGYTF	TGTGCCATCAGGGAGACAAGAAATAACTATGGCTACACCTTC
.	TRBV5-4	TRBJ2-1	.	CASSFSTSSPHEQFF	TGTGCCAGCAGCTTCAGTACTAGCTCCCCACATGAGCAGTTCTTC